This T cell receptor (beta chain) comes out of a study of T cells in localized non-small cell lung cancer. Trimming removed 8 bases from V and 4 bases from J, with 11 bases in between. The CDR3 contains 11 residues. CDR1 GTSNPN and CDR2 SVGIG come from the germline V gene (reference sequence). As to this clone: Its antigen is still unknown.

Produced via immunoSEQ multiplex PCR; TCRdb's table is partial and in-frame only. The sample includes about 25,000 clones, 80% to 90% of them seen just once. Whole-study findings and limits: Sequencing involved a lone tumor region, leaving heterogeneity possible. Measurement of T cell clonality placed uninvolved adjacent lung highest, above the level in tumor.

The V gene is TRBV30, the J gene TRBJ1-1; no firm D call. Specimen: peripheral blood, collected before any cancer treatment. The source is a female donor of 60 years or more with stage I lung adenocarcinoma. The CDR3 coding sequence is TGTGCCAGTGTCTACATCACTGAAGCTTTCTTT. Its protein is CASVYITEAFF. Combining the CDR3 with reference TRBV30 and TRBJ1-1 gives the whole variable domain SQTIHQWPATLVQPVGSPLSLECTVEGTSNPNLYWYRQAAGRGLQLLFYSVGIGQISSEVPQNLSASRPQDRQFILSSKKLLLSDSGFYLCASVYITEAFFGQGTRLTVV.